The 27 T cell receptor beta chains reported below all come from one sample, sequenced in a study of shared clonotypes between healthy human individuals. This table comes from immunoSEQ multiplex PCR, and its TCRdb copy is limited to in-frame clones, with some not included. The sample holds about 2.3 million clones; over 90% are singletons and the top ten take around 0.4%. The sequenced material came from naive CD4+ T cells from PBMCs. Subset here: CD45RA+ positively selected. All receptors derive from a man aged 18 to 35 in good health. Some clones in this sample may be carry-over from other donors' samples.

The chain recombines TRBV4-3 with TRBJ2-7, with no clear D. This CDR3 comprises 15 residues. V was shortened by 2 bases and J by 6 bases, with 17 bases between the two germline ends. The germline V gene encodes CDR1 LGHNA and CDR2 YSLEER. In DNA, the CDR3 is TGCGCCAGCAGCCAAACCAGAAGGCCCGTTCTCGAGCAGTACTTC. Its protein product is CASSQTRRPVLEQYF.

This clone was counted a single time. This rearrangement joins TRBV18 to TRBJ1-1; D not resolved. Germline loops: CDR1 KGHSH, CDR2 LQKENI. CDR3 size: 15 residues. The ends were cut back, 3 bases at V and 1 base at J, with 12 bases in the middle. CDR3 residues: CASSPVSQGNTEAFF. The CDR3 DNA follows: TGTGCCAGCTCACCCGTGAGTCAAGGGAACACTGAAGCTTTCTTT.

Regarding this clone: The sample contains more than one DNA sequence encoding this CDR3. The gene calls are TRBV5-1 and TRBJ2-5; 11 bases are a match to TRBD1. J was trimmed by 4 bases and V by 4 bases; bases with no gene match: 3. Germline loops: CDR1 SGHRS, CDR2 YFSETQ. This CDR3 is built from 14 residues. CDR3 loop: CASSQGQGGETQYF. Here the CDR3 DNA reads TGCGCCAGCAGCCAGGGACAGGGGGGAGAGACCCAGTACTTC.

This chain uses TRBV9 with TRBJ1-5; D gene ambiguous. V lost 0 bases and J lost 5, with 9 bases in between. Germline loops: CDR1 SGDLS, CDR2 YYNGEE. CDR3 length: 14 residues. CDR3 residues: CASSVDVGDQPQHF. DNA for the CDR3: TGTGCCAGCAGCGTAGACGTTGGCGATCAGCCCCAGCATTTT.

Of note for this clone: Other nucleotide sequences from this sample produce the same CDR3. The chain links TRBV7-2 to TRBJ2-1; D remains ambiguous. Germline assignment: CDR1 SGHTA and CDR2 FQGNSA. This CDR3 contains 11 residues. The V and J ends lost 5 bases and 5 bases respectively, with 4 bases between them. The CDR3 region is CASSLNNEQFF. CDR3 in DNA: TGTGCCAGCAGCCTTAACAATGAGCAGTTCTTC.

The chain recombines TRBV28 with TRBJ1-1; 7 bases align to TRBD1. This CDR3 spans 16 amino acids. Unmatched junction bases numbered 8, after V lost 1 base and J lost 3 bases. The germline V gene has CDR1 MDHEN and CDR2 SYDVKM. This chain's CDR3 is CASSLSKGAGDTEAFF. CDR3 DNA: TGTGCCAGCAGTTTATCGAAGGGGGCGGGGGACACTGAAGCTTTCTTT.

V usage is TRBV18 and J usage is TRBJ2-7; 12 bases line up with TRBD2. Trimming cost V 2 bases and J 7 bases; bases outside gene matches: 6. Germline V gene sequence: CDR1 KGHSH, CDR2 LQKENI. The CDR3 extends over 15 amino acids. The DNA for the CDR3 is TGTGCCAGCTCACCAATACTAGCGGGAGGTGGGGAGCAGTACTTC. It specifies CASSPILAGGGEQYF.

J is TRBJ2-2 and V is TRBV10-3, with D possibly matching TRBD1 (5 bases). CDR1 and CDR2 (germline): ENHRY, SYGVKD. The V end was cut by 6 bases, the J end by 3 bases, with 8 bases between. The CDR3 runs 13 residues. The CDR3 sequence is CAIRATDTGELFF. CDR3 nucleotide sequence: TGTGCCATCAGAGCGACAGACACCGGGGAGCTGTTTTTT.

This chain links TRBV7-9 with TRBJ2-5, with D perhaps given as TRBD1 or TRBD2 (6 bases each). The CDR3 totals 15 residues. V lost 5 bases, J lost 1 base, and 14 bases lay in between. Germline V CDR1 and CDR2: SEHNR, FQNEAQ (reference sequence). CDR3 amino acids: CASSPGGGPQETQYF. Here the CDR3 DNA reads TGTGCCAGCAGCCCAGGAGGGGGGCCCCAAGAGACCCAGTACTTC. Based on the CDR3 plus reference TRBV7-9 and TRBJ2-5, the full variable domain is DTGVSQNPRHKITKRGQNVTFRCDPISEHNRLYWYRQTLGQGPEFLTYFQNEAQLEKSRLLSDRFSAERPKGSFSTLEIQRTEQGDSAMYLCASSPGGGPQETQYFGPGTRLLVL.

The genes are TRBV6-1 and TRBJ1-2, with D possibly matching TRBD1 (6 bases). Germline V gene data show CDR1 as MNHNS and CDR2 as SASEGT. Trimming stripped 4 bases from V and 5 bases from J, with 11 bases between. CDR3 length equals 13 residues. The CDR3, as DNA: TGTGCCAGCAGTGTCAGGGGAACGTATGGCTACACCTTC. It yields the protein CASSVRGTYGYTF.

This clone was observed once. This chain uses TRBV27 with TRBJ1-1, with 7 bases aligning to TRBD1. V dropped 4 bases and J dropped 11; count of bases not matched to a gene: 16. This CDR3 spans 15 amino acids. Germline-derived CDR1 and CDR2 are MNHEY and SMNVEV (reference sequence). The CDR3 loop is CASSYKSGGIMSAFF. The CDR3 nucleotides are TGTGCCAGCAGTTATAAATCAGGGGGGATAATGAGTGCTTTCTTT.

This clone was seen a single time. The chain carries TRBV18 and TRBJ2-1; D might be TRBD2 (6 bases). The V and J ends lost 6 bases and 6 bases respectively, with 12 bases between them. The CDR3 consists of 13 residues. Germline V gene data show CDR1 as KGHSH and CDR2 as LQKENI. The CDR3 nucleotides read TGTGCCAGCTCGCCCGGACTATTCAATGAGCAGTTCTTC. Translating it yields CASSPGLFNEQFF.

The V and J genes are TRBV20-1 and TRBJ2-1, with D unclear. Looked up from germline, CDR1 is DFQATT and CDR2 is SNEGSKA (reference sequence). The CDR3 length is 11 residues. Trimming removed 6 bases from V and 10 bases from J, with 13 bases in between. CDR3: CSALPRLEQFF. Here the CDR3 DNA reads TGCAGTGCCCTTCCCCGTCTGGAGCAGTTCTTC.

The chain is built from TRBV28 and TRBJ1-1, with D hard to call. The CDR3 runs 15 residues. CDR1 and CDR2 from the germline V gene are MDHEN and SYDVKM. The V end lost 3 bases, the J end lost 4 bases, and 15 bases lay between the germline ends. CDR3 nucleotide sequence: TGTGCCAGCAGTTTCGTCAGCGCTGTGGGCACTGAAGCTTTCTTT. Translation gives CASSFVSAVGTEAFF. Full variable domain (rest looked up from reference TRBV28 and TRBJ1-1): DVKVTQSSRYLVKRTGEKVFLECVQDMDHENMFWYRQDPGLGLRLIYFSYDVKMKEKGDIPEGYSVSREKKERFSLILESASTNQTSMYLCASSFVSAVGTEAFFGQGTRLTVV.

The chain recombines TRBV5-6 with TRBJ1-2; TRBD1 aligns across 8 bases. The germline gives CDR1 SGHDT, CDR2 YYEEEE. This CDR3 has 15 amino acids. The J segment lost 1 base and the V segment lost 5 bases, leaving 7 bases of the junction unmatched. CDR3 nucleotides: TGTGCCAGCAGGATAGGGACAGGAGGTAACTATGGCTACACCTTC. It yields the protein CASRIGTGGNYGYTF.

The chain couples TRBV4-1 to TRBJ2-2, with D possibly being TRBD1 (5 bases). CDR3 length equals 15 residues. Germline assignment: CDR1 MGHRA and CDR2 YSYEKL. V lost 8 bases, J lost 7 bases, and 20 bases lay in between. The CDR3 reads CASGRQGLGGGELFF. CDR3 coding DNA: TGCGCCAGCGGACGGCAGGGTCTAGGTGGCGGGGAGCTGTTTTTT.

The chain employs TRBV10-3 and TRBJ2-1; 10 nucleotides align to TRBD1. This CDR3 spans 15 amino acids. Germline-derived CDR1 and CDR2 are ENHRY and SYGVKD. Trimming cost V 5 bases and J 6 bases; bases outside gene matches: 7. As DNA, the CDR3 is TGTGCCATCAGTCCCCGGGACAGGGGTTCCAATGAGCAGTTCTTC. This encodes CAISPRDRGSNEQFF.

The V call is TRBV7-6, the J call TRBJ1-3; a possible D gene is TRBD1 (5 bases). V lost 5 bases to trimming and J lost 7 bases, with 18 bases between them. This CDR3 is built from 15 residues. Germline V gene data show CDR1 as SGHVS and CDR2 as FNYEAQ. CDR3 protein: CASSPRDGMWNTIYF. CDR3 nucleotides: TGTGCCAGCAGCCCCCGGGACGGAATGTGGAACACCATATATTTT.

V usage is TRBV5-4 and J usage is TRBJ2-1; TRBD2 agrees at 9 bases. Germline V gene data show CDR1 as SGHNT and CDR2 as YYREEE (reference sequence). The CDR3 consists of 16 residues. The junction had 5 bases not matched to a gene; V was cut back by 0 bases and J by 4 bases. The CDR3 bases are TGTGCCAGCAGCTTGGGATCTAGCGGGGCATACAATGAGCAGTTCTTC. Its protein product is CASSLGSSGAYNEQFF.

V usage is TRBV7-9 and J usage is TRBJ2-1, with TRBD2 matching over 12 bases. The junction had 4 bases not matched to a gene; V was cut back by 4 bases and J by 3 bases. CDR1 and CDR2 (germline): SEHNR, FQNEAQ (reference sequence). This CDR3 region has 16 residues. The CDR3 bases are TGTGCCAGCAGCTCTCTAGCGGGAGGGGACTACAATGAGCAGTTCTTC. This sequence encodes CASSSLAGGDYNEQFF.

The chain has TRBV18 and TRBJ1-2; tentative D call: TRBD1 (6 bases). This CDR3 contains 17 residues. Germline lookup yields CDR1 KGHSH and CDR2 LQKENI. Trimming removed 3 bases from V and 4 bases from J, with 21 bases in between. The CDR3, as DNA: TGTGCCAGCTCACCTTTAAAGGCCGCCCAGGGGATCTATGGCTACACCTTC. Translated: CASSPLKAAQGIYGYTF.

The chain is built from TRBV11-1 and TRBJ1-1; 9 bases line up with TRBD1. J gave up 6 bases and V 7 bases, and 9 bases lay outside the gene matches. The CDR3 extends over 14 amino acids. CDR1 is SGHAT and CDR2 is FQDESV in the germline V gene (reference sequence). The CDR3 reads CASTLDRGWSEAFF. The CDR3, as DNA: TGTGCCAGCACCCTGGACAGGGGATGGTCTGAAGCTTTCTTT.

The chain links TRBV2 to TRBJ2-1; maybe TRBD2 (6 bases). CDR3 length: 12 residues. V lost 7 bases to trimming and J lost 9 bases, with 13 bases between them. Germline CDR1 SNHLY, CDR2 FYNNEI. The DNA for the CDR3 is TGTGCCAGCAACTGGGTGGGGGGTGAGCAGTTCTTC. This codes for CASNWVGGEQFF.

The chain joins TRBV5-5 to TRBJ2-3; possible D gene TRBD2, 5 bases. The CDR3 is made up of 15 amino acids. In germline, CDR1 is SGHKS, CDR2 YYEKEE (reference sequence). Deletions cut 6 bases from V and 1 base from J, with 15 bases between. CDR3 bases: TGTGCCAGCAACGAGCGGCCACTACGCACAGATACGCAGTATTTT. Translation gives CASNERPLRTDTQYF.

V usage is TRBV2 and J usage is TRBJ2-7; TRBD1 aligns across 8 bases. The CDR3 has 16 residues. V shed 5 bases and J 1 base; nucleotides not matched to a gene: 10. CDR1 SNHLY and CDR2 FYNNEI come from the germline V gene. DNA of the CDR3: TGTGCCAGCAGTCCAGGACAGGGCAGTTGGTCCTACGAGCAGTACTTC. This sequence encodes CASSPGQGSWSYEQYF.

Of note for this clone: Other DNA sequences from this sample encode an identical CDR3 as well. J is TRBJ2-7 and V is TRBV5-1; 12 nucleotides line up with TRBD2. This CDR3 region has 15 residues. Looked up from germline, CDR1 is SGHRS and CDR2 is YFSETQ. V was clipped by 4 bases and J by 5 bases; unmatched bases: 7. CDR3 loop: CASSLLAGGPHEQYF. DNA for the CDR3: TGCGCCAGCAGCCTGCTAGCGGGAGGGCCCCACGAGCAGTACTTC.

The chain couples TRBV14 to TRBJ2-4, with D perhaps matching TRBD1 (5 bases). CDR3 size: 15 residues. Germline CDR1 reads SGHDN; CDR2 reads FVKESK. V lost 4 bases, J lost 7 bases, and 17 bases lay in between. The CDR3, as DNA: TGTGCCAGCAGCCCGGACACCGCCGGGCGGAACATTCAGTACTTC. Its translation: CASSPDTAGRNIQYF.